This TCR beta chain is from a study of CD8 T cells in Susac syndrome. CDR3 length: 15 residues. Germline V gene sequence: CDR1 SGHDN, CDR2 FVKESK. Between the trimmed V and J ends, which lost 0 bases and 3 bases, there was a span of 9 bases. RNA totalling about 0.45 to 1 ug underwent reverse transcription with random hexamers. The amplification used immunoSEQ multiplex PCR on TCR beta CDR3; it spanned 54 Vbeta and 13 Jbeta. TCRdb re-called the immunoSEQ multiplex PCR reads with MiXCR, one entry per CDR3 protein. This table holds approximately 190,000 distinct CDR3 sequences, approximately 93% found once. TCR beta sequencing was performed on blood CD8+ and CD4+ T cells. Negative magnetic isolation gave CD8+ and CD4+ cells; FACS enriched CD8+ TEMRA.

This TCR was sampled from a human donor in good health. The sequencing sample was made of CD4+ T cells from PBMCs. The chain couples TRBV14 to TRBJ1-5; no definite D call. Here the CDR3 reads CASSQDGQFNQPQHF. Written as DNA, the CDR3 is TGTGCCAGCAGCCAAGATGGTCAGTTCAATCAGCCCCAGCATTTT. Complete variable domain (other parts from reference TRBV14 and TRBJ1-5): EAGVTQFPSHSVIEKGQTVTLRCDPISGHDNLYWYRRVMGKEIKFLLHFVKESKQDESGMPNNRFLAERTGGTYSTLKVQPAELEDSGVYFCASSQDGQFNQPQHFGDGTRLSIL.